This T cell receptor beta chain derives from a study of preoperative IRX-2 immunotherapy in early breast cancer. The table came from immunoSEQ multiplex PCR; TCRdb's copy has only in-frame clones and leaves some out. The sample contains under 4,000 clones, about four fifths of which appear only once. Germline loops: CDR1 SQVTM, CDR2 ANQGSEA. There are 15 residues in the CDR3. Trimming removed 1 base from V and 1 base from J, with 13 bases in between. Treatment described: preoperative locoregional IRX-2 cytokine immunotherapy. Preoperative locoregional IRX-2 cytokine immunotherapy was tested in the phase Ib source study.

The sequencing used tumor tissue, collected after IRX-2 immunotherapy. The chain has TRBV29-1 and TRBJ1-1; maybe TRBD1 (5 bases). The sequence derives from a human donor with breast cancer. This CDR3 reads CSVEAGQGGNTEAFF. In DNA form, the CDR3 reads TGCAGCGTTGAAGCTGGGCAGGGAGGGAACACTGAAGCTTTCTTT.